This is a list of T cell receptor beta chains from one sample in a study of cytomegalovirus exposure and HLA in healthy donors. Sequencing used immunoSEQ multiplex PCR; TCRdb keeps in-frame clones, though not all of them. The sample lists 150,000 or so clones, more than 60% occurring once. The sequenced sample consisted of PBMCs. These receptors were collected from a man aged 40-49 years in good health and CMV-seropositive. The CDR3 runs from the conserved cysteine through the conserved F or W. The D gene is left open where the match is weak. Size tells how often a clone was seen (once, few, many) or the class of an expanded clone, and some rows leave it out.

d_call: .
j_call: TRBJ2-2
v_call: TRBV9
clone_size: .
cdr3_aa: CASSVDGNTGELFF
cdr3_nt: TGTGCCAGCAGCGTAGACGGTAACACCGGGGAGCTGTTTTTT

d_call: TRBD2
j_call: TRBJ2-1
v_call: TRBV7-2
clone_size: few
cdr3_aa: CASSSGLARDEQFF
cdr3_nt: TGTGCCAGCAGCTCGGGACTAGCGCGGGATGAGCAGTTCTTC

d_call: TRBD1
j_call: TRBJ1-3
v_call: TRBV25-1
clone_size: .
cdr3_aa: CASTSQGANGNTIYF
cdr3_nt: TGTGCCAGCACTTCTCAGGGGGCCAATGGAAACACCATATATTTT

d_call: TRBD2
j_call: TRBJ2-3
v_call: TRBV27
clone_size: .
cdr3_aa: CASSSTPRFQAGVSDTQYF
cdr3_nt: TGTGCCAGCAGTTCGACGCCCCGTTTCCAAGCGGGAGTGAGTGATACGCAGTATTTT

d_call: .
j_call: TRBJ2-7
v_call: TRBV7-9
clone_size: .
cdr3_aa: CASSLIWGDGSEQYF
cdr3_nt: TGTGCCAGCAGCTTGATATGGGGCGATGGATCCGAGCAGTACTTC

d_call: .
j_call: TRBJ1-3
v_call: TRBV28
clone_size: once
cdr3_aa: CASSSRAVGAGNTIYF
cdr3_nt: TGTGCCAGCAGTTCCAGGGCTGTAGGGGCCGGAAACACCATATATTTT

d_call: .
j_call: TRBJ1-2
v_call: TRBV2
clone_size: .
cdr3_aa: CASSGGGDGYTF
cdr3_nt: TGTGCCAGCAGTGGTGGGGGCGATGGCTACACCTTC

d_call: TRBD2
j_call: TRBJ2-7
v_call: TRBV7-6
clone_size: .
cdr3_aa: CASSSRTSGRRYEQYF
cdr3_nt: TGTGCCAGCAGCTCCCGGACTAGCGGGAGAAGGTACGAGCAGTACTTC

d_call: TRBD1
j_call: TRBJ2-7
v_call: TRBV5-1
clone_size: .
cdr3_aa: CASSLGGQGVISYEQYF
cdr3_nt: TGCGCCAGCAGCTTAGGGGGCCAGGGGGTGATCTCCTACGAGCAGTACTTC

d_call: TRBD1
j_call: TRBJ1-2
v_call: TRBV7-9
clone_size: .
cdr3_aa: CASSSTGTVRPARF
cdr3_nt: TGTGCCAGCAGCTCGACGGGGACAGTACGACCGGCCCGATTC

d_call: .
j_call: TRBJ1-5
v_call: TRBV21-1
clone_size: .
cdr3_aa: CASSKDGTVTTSNQPQHF
cdr3_nt: TGTGCCAGCAGCAAAGATGGGACAGTGACAACTAGCAATCAGCCCCAGCATTTT

d_call: .
j_call: TRBJ1-5
v_call: TRBV5-6
clone_size: .
cdr3_aa: CASSAEGYSNQPQHF
cdr3_nt: TGTGCCAGCAGCGCCGAGGGATATAGCAATCAGCCCCAGCATTTT

d_call: .
j_call: TRBJ1-2
v_call: TRBV10-1
clone_size: .
cdr3_aa: CASSAARGAGYTF
cdr3_nt: TGCGCCAGCAGTGCAGCCAGGGGTGCCGGCTACACCTTC

d_call: .
j_call: TRBJ2-5
v_call: TRBV28
clone_size: .
cdr3_aa: CASSSRHIQETQYF
cdr3_nt: TGTGCCAGCAGCTCTCGACACATACAAGAGACCCAGTACTTC

d_call: TRBD1
j_call: TRBJ1-5
v_call: TRBV6-1
clone_size: .
cdr3_aa: CASSAGTGPTPQHF
cdr3_nt: TGTGCCAGCAGTGCTGGGACAGGGCCTACGCCCCAGCATTTT

d_call: .
j_call: TRBJ2-5
v_call: TRBV7-9
clone_size: .
cdr3_aa: CSSSLQVAEEWLETQYF
cdr3_nt: TGTTCCAGCAGCTTACAGGTAGCGGAGGAGTGGTTAGAGACCCAGTACTTC

d_call: .
j_call: TRBJ2-3
v_call: TRBV18
clone_size: .
cdr3_aa: CASSPEAGKSHMQYF
cdr3_nt: TGTGCCAGCTCCCCTGAGGCGGGCAAGTCGCATATGCAGTATTTT

d_call: .
j_call: TRBJ1-6
v_call: TRBV20-1
clone_size: .
cdr3_aa: CSDCGSPLHF
cdr3_nt: TGCAGTGACTGCGGGTCACCCCTCCACTTT

d_call: .
j_call: TRBJ2-5
v_call: TRBV29-1
clone_size: once
cdr3_aa: CSVGWGGQETQYF
cdr3_nt: TGCAGCGTGGGGTGGGGCGGCCAAGAGACCCAGTACTTC

d_call: .
j_call: TRBJ2-7
v_call: TRBV4-1
clone_size: .
cdr3_aa: CASSQVGGYEQYF
cdr3_nt: TGCGCCAGCAGCCAAGTCGGCGGGTACGAGCAGTACTTC

d_call: .
j_call: TRBJ2-3
v_call: TRBV10-3
clone_size: few
cdr3_aa: CAISAPGTDTQYF
cdr3_nt: TGTGCCATCAGTGCACCGGGAACAGATACGCAGTATTTT

d_call: TRBD1
j_call: TRBJ1-2
v_call: TRBV5-1
clone_size: .
cdr3_aa: CASSSNRGQFGYTF
cdr3_nt: TGCGCCAGCAGCTCCAACAGGGGGCAGTTTGGCTACACCTTC

d_call: .
j_call: TRBJ2-1
v_call: TRBV7-2
clone_size: .
cdr3_aa: CASSLPRTVSYNEQFF
cdr3_nt: TGTGCCAGCAGCCTCCCCCGGACAGTCTCCTACAATGAGCAGTTCTTC

d_call: TRBD1
j_call: TRBJ2-2
v_call: TRBV15
clone_size: .
cdr3_aa: CATSRDRISTGELFF
cdr3_nt: TGTGCCACCAGCAGGGACAGGATTTCCACCGGGGAGCTGTTTTTT

d_call: TRBD1
j_call: TRBJ2-1
v_call: TRBV10-1
clone_size: .
cdr3_aa: CASSGQVFDEQFF
cdr3_nt: TGCGCCAGCAGCGGACAGGTCTTTGATGAGCAGTTCTTC

d_call: TRBD1
j_call: TRBJ2-7
v_call: TRBV19
clone_size: .
cdr3_aa: CASSLPSGTGSYEQYF
cdr3_nt: TGTGCCAGTAGCCTACCTTCCGGGACAGGGTCCTACGAGCAGTACTTC

d_call: .
j_call: TRBJ2-1
v_call: TRBV4-2
clone_size: .
cdr3_aa: CASSHGVGGTLLSYNEQFF
cdr3_nt: TGTGCCAGCAGCCACGGGGTCGGTGGGACTCTTCTCTCCTACAATGAGCAGTTCTTC

d_call: TRBD1
j_call: TRBJ2-7
v_call: TRBV15
clone_size: few
cdr3_aa: CATRAGQGRGEQYF
cdr3_nt: TGTGCCACCAGAGCGGGACAGGGTAGAGGCGAGCAGTACTTC

d_call: TRBD2
j_call: TRBJ2-5
v_call: TRBV7-9
clone_size: .
cdr3_aa: CASSLGRGSGSSQETQYF
cdr3_nt: TGTGCCAGCAGCTTAGGGCGGGGTAGCGGGAGTTCACAAGAGACCCAGTACTTC

d_call: TRBD2
j_call: TRBJ2-1
v_call: TRBV13
clone_size: few
cdr3_aa: CASSSLIPTSGVYNEQFF
cdr3_nt: TGTGCCAGCAGCTCGCTAATTCCGACTAGCGGAGTGTACAATGAGCAGTTCTTC

d_call: TRBD2
j_call: TRBJ2-3
v_call: TRBV11-2
clone_size: .
cdr3_aa: CASTITGLGGSFGTDTQYF
cdr3_nt: TGTGCCAGCACCATTACCGGGCTCGGCGGGAGTTTTGGGACAGATACGCAGTATTTT

d_call: .
j_call: TRBJ2-3
v_call: TRBV5-1
clone_size: .
cdr3_aa: CASRQNTDTQYF
cdr3_nt: TGCGCCAGCAGACAGAACACAGATACGCAGTATTTT

d_call: TRBD2
j_call: TRBJ2-5
v_call: TRBV6-5
clone_size: .
cdr3_aa: CASSYSTGGETQYF
cdr3_nt: TGTGCCAGCAGTTACTCGACGGGGGGGGAGACCCAGTACTTC

d_call: TRBD1
j_call: TRBJ2-2
v_call: TRBV9
clone_size: .
cdr3_aa: CASSVEGAVTGELFF
cdr3_nt: TGTGCCAGCAGCGTCGAGGGGGCGGTCACCGGGGAGCTGTTTTTT

d_call: TRBD1
j_call: TRBJ2-4
v_call: TRBV6-1
clone_size: .
cdr3_aa: CASRQGADIQYF
cdr3_nt: TGTGCCAGCAGGCAGGGGGCGGACATTCAGTACTTC

d_call: .
j_call: TRBJ2-5
v_call: TRBV7-8
clone_size: .
cdr3_aa: CASSLYETQYF
cdr3_nt: TGTGCCAGCAGCTTATATGAGACCCAGTACTTC

d_call: TRBD1
j_call: TRBJ1-3
v_call: TRBV7-2
clone_size: .
cdr3_aa: CASSYPQGAGNTIYF
cdr3_nt: TGTGCCAGCAGCTACCCGCAGGGGGCAGGAAACACCATATATTTT

d_call: .
j_call: TRBJ1-2
v_call: TRBV20-1
clone_size: few
cdr3_aa: CSASGGYGYTF
cdr3_nt: TGCAGTGCCTCCGGGGGGTATGGCTACACCTTC

d_call: TRBD1
j_call: TRBJ2-5
v_call: TRBV29-1
clone_size: .
cdr3_aa: CSVVGGKETQYF
cdr3_nt: TGCAGCGTTGTAGGGGGCAAAGAGACCCAGTACTTC

d_call: TRBD1
j_call: TRBJ2-7
v_call: TRBV29-1
clone_size: .
cdr3_aa: CSAQGGQPSYEQYF
cdr3_nt: TGCAGCGCCCAAGGGGGCCAGCCGTCCTACGAGCAGTACTTC

d_call: TRBD2
j_call: TRBJ2-3
v_call: TRBV2
clone_size: .
cdr3_aa: CASRAPAGGGTDTQYF
cdr3_nt: TGTGCCAGCAGAGCCCCAGCGGGAGGGGGTACAGATACGCAGTATTTT

d_call: .
j_call: TRBJ2-7
v_call: TRBV6-5
clone_size: once
cdr3_aa: CARAGGFVHEQYF
cdr3_nt: TGTGCCAGGGCGGGTGGGTTCGTCCACGAGCAGTACTTC

d_call: TRBD2
j_call: TRBJ2-7
v_call: TRBV30
clone_size: .
cdr3_aa: CAWSELRLAGIYEQYF
cdr3_nt: TGTGCCTGGAGTGAATTACGACTAGCGGGAATCTACGAGCAGTACTTC

d_call: .
j_call: TRBJ1-1
v_call: TRBV29-1
clone_size: .
cdr3_aa: CSVGGGLNTEAFF
cdr3_nt: TGCAGCGTTGGAGGAGGCTTGAACACTGAAGCTTTCTTT

d_call: TRBD2
j_call: TRBJ2-3
v_call: TRBV30
clone_size: .
cdr3_aa: CAWSQGSGSTDTQYF
cdr3_nt: TGTGCCTGGAGTCAGGGTAGCGGGAGCACAGATACGCAGTATTTT

d_call: .
j_call: TRBJ2-5
v_call: TRBV6-5
clone_size: .
cdr3_aa: CASSYSGMGRETQYF
cdr3_nt: TGTGCCAGCAGTTACTCTGGAATGGGGAGGGAGACCCAGTACTTC

d_call: .
j_call: TRBJ1-2
v_call: TRBV6-5
clone_size: .
cdr3_aa: CASSYGLRYGYTF
cdr3_nt: TGTGCCAGCAGTTACGGACTACGGTATGGCTACACCTTC

d_call: .
j_call: TRBJ2-3
v_call: TRBV7-9
clone_size: .
cdr3_aa: CASSPGASGYTQYF
cdr3_nt: TGTGCCAGCAGCCCGGGGGCTAGCGGCTATACGCAGTATTTT

d_call: .
j_call: TRBJ2-3
v_call: TRBV11-2
clone_size: once
cdr3_aa: CASSSVGAAAGTQYF
cdr3_nt: TGTGCCAGCAGCTCAGTAGGGGCGGCGGCCGGTACGCAGTATTTT

d_call: .
j_call: TRBJ1-6
v_call: TRBV6-5
clone_size: once
cdr3_aa: CASSYSIRGDSPLHF
cdr3_nt: TGTGCCAGCAGTTACTCGATCCGGGGGGATTCACCCCTCCACTTT

d_call: .
j_call: TRBJ2-7
v_call: TRBV10-2
clone_size: once
cdr3_aa: CASSPPGTPEVRYEQYF
cdr3_nt: TGCGCCAGCAGTCCCCCAGGGACACCCGAAGTCCGCTACGAGCAGTACTTC

d_call: .
j_call: TRBJ1-2
v_call: TRBV11-2
clone_size: many
cdr3_aa: CASSQDLFRGHPYGYTF
cdr3_nt: TGCGCCAGCAGCCAAGATCTATTCAGGGGACACCCCTATGGCTACACCTTC

d_call: TRBD1
j_call: TRBJ1-6
v_call: TRBV19
clone_size: once
cdr3_aa: CASSIQPGQGNSPLHF
cdr3_nt: TGTGCCAGTAGTATCCAACCGGGACAGGGTAATTCACCCCTCCACTTT

d_call: .
j_call: TRBJ1-2
v_call: TRBV2
clone_size: once
cdr3_aa: CARGGTNYGYTF
cdr3_nt: TGTGCCAGAGGAGGTACTAACTATGGCTACACCTTC

d_call: TRBD1
j_call: TRBJ1-2
v_call: TRBV11-2
clone_size: .
cdr3_aa: CASSLDRGNGYTF
cdr3_nt: TGTGCCAGCAGCTTAGACAGGGGGAATGGCTACACCTTC